This T cell receptor (beta chain) was recorded in a study of shared clonotypes between healthy human individuals. Germline V gives CDR1 KGHSH, CDR2 LQKENI. This CDR3 has 15 residues. V shed 8 bases and J 5 bases; nucleotides not matched to a gene: 15. This clone was observed once. TCRdb's table, derived via immunoSEQ multiplex PCR, lists solely in-frame clones and lacks some. Here the sample spans 550,000 to 800,000 clones, approximately 74% being singletons. This clonotype was sampled from a woman aged 25 to 39 in good health. Sequencing was done on a sample of memory CD4+ T cells sorted from blood. Stated subset: CD45RA-negative fraction. This chain uses TRBV18 with TRBJ2-7; 7 bases fit TRBD1. The CDR3 DNA is TGTGCCAGCGCGTTACTCGGGACAGCTCCCAACGAGCAGTACTTC. Residues: CASALLGTAPNEQYF.